Following are 23 T cell receptor beta chains from one sample sequenced in a study of blood T cell repertoires in COVID-19. TCRdb keeps only in-frame clones here, not all; method: immunoSEQ multiplex PCR. The sample shows about 70,000 clones, about nine tenths of them seen only once. The sample taken for sequencing was peripheral blood. These TCRs come from an older woman with acute or convalescent COVID-19.

V usage is TRBV19 and J usage is TRBJ2-2; D perhaps matches TRBD2 (5 bases). Trimming removed 8 bases at V and 2 bases at J, with 15 bases between. CDR1 LNHDA and CDR2 SQIVND come from the germline V gene (reference sequence). The CDR3 runs 15 residues. CDR3 sequence reads: CASRDSGRNTGELFF. The CDR3 DNA is TGTGCCAGTCGCGACTCGGGAAGAAACACCGGGGAGCTGTTTTTT.

The chain carries TRBV7-9 and TRBJ2-1; weak D call: TRBD2 (6 bases). Germline V gene lookup returns CDR1 SEHNR and CDR2 FQNEAQ (reference sequence). CDR3 length: 16 amino acids. Trimming left V 5 bases short and J 2 bases short, with 16 bases between. The CDR3 is CASSGGPAGPYNEQFF. The CDR3 coding sequence is TGTGCCAGCAGCGGGGGACCGGCGGGACCCTACAATGAGCAGTTCTTC.

This clone appeared a single time. The chain carries TRBV6-1 and TRBJ1-6, with D uncertain. The CDR3 spans 14 residues. Germline V gene sequence: CDR1 MNHNS, CDR2 SASEGT. V lost 3 bases to trimming and J lost 6 bases, with 9 bases between them. The CDR3 bases are TGTGCCAGCAGTGATAGAACTGGTAATTCACCCCTCCACTTT. Protein sequence: CASSDRTGNSPLHF.

J is TRBJ2-5 and V is TRBV3-1 (or the pseudogene TRBV3-2); TRBD1 agrees at 7 bases. V was clipped by 1 base and J by 2 bases; unmatched bases: 10. The V gene's germline CDR1 is LGHDT and CDR2 YNNKEL (reference sequence). CDR3 length equals 17 residues. As DNA, the CDR3 is TGTGCCAGCAGCCAAGCCCTTGGACAGGCCGTACAAGAGACCCAGTACTTC. Its translation: CASSQALGQAVQETQYF.

V usage is TRBV5-1 and J usage is TRBJ2-1; the match to TRBD2 covers 12 bases. CDR1 SGHRS and CDR2 YFSETQ come from the germline V gene. The CDR3 loop spans 13 amino acids. V shed 5 bases and J 7 bases; nucleotides not matched to a gene: 1. The CDR3 here is CASRLAGGNEQFF. DNA for the CDR3: TGCGCCAGCAGGCTAGCGGGGGGGAATGAGCAGTTCTTC.

The chain joins TRBV6-5 to TRBJ2-2; the D gene is possibly TRBD2 (5 bases). This CDR3 contains 13 residues. CDR1 is MNHEY and CDR2 is SVGAGI in the germline V gene. Deletions cut 7 bases from V and 2 bases from J, with 8 bases between. CDR3 loop: CASIRGNTGELFF. In nucleotides, the CDR3 is TGTGCCAGCATACGGGGTAACACCGGGGAGCTGTTTTTT.

The chain has TRBV21-1 and TRBJ1-6; the table's D gene call, TRBD1, was not cross checked with the DNA. TRBV21-1 is an annotated pseudogene. There are 19 residues in the CDR3. The CDR3 spells CASSKGSRDSSSYNSPLHF. The CDR3 coding sequence is TGTGCCAGCAGCAAAGGAAGTAGAGACAGCAGCTCCTATAATTCACCCCTCCACTTT.

CDR3: CASSQEETGRQETQYF. The DNA of the CDR3 is TGCGCCAGCAGCCAAGAGGAGACAGGGCGTCAAGAGACCCAGTACTTC. The rearrangement links TRBV4-1 to TRBJ2-5, with 7 bases aligning to TRBD1. With 0 bases clipped from V and 2 bases from J, the junction kept 6 bases outside the gene matches. CDR3 length: 16 residues. CDR1 and CDR2 (germline): MGHRA, YSYEKL.

V is TRBV5-6 and J is TRBJ1-5; no definite D call. The CDR3 extends over 15 amino acids. V lost 2 bases and J lost 3, with 12 bases in between. CDR1 and CDR2 (germline): SGHDT, YYEEEE. This CDR3 is CASSLFDGDNQPQHF. CDR3 sequence (DNA): TGTGCCAGCAGCTTATTCGACGGGGACAATCAGCCCCAGCATTTT. The whole variable domain, filled in from reference TRBV5-6 and TRBJ1-5, reads DAGVTQSPTHLIKTRGQQVTLRCSPKSGHDTVSWYQQALGQGPQFIFQYYEEEERQRGNFPDRFSGHQFPNYSSELNVNALLLGDSALYLCASSLFDGDNQPQHFGDGTRLSIL.

This chain links TRBV5-5 with TRBJ1-4; no reliable D call. The CDR3 loop spans 13 amino acids. The V and J ends lost 2 bases and 8 bases respectively, with 10 bases between them. Germline V gene sequence: CDR1 SGHKS, CDR2 YYEKEE (reference sequence). CDR3 in DNA: TGTGCCAGCAGCTTAGCCCCAACGGAAAAACTGTTTTTT. It yields the protein CASSLAPTEKLFF.

The chain joins TRBV9 to TRBJ2-3; 9 bases are shared with TRBD1. V lost 0 bases and J lost 5; bases outside the gene matches: 19. The CDR3 extends over 20 amino acids. From germline, CDR1 is SGDLS and CDR2 YYNGEE. The CDR3 nucleotides are TGTGCCAGCAGCGTAGCACAGGGGGCGCGTGGCGGGTGGGGAGGAGATACGCAGTATTTT. It codes for CASSVAQGARGGWGGDTQYF.

The chain uses TRBV5-1 and TRBJ2-1, with TRBD2 as a possible D gene (7 bases). Trimming cost V 1 base and J 7 bases, with 15 bases left between them. Germline CDR1 and CDR2: SGHRS and YFSETQ. The CDR3 spans 15 residues. CDR3 sequence: CASSLFVGGQNEQFF. CDR3 DNA: TGCGCCAGCAGCTTGTTTGTCGGGGGGCAAAATGAGCAGTTCTTC.

This sequence joins TRBV6-5 and TRBJ2-7, with D perhaps TRBD1 (6 bases). CDR1 MNHEY and CDR2 SVGAGI come from the germline V gene. This CDR3 spans 15 amino acids. Trimming took 6 bases from V and 6 from J, leaving 21 bases between them. For the CDR3, the DNA is TGTGCCAGCAGCAATCTGGGCAGGGGAAGGCTCGAGCAGTACTTC. Translation gives CASSNLGRGRLEQYF.

The chain recombines TRBV5-6 with TRBJ2-7; D is unresolved. Germline V gene lookup returns CDR1 SGHDT and CDR2 YYEEEE. Trimming shortened V by 3 bases and J by 0 bases, and 4 bases separated the two germline ends. This CDR3 comprises 12 residues. CDR3 in DNA: TGTGCCAGCAGCTCCCTCTCCTACGAGCAGTACTTC. Its translation: CASSSLSYEQYF. The variable domain in full, with the rest retrieved from reference TRBV5-6 and TRBJ2-7, is DAGVTQSPTHLIKTRGQQVTLRCSPKSGHDTVSWYQQALGQGPQFIFQYYEEEERQRGNFPDRFSGHQFPNYSSELNVNALLLGDSALYLCASSSLSYEQYFGPGTRLTVT.

Written as DNA, the CDR3 is TGTGCCAGTAGTACTACAGGGGGCCTCTACGAGCAGTACTTC. It codes for CASSTTGGLYEQYF. The V call is TRBV19, the J call TRBJ2-7, with TRBD1 matching 9 bases. Germline-derived CDR1 and CDR2 are LNHDA and SQIVND (reference sequence). V gave up 4 bases and J gave up 3 bases; unmatched junction bases: 4. The CDR3 runs 14 residues.

Here the CDR3 reads CASSSQENTEAFF. CDR3 coding DNA: TGTGCCAGCAGTTCGCAGGAGAACACTGAAGCTTTCTTT. V gene TRBV6-5 combines with J gene TRBJ1-1; D uncertain. The V and J ends lost 4 bases and 1 base respectively, with 7 bases between them. CDR3 length: 13 amino acids. The germline V gene encodes CDR1 MNHEY and CDR2 SVGAGI.

V is TRBV5-1 and J is TRBJ2-7; D uncertain. This CDR3 is built from 14 residues. Germline CDR1 and CDR2: SGHRS and YFSETQ. V was clipped by 0 bases and J by 0 bases, with 7 bases between them. The CDR3: CASSLEANSYEQYF. The CDR3, as DNA: TGCGCCAGCAGCTTGGAAGCTAACTCCTACGAGCAGTACTTC.

The CDR3 DNA follows: TGTGCCAGCAGTTTTTACCCTACATCGCGGGTTCAGACCCAGTACTTC. Its protein product is CASSFYPTSRVQTQYF. The V and J genes are TRBV28 and TRBJ2-5; TRBD2 is a possible D gene (5 bases). The germline V and J ends were trimmed by 3 bases and 6 bases, with 20 bases remaining between them. From germline, CDR1 is MDHEN and CDR2 SYDVKM. The CDR3 runs to 16 residues.

The chain is built from TRBV7-2 and TRBJ2-7, with 10 bases lining up with TRBD1. This CDR3 has 15 amino acids. Germline CDR1 reads SGHTA; CDR2 reads FQGNSA. Trimming at V came to 5 bases and at J to 6 bases, leaving 10 bases not matched to a gene. The chain's CDR3 is CASSTDGTGASEQYF. CDR3 bases: TGTGCCAGCAGCACGGACGGGACAGGGGCTAGCGAGCAGTACTTC.

The J gene is TRBJ2-5, the V gene TRBV11-2; perhaps TRBD2 as D (5 bases). Per the germline V gene, CDR1 is SGHAT and CDR2 is FQNNGV. V was pared by 2 bases and J by 3 bases, with 10 bases between. This CDR3 is built from 14 residues. In DNA form, the CDR3 reads TGTGCCAGCAGCTTAATCCAAGCGGAAGAGACCCAGTACTTC. This translates into CASSLIQAEETQYF.

The V and J genes are TRBV7-9 and TRBJ2-1; no reliable D call. The CDR3 length is 15 residues. Germline V gene data show CDR1 as SEHNR and CDR2 as FQNEAQ (reference sequence). Deletions cut 1 base from V and 2 bases from J, with 9 bases between. CDR3 bases: TGTGCCAGCAGCTTAGAATTAGTCGCCTACAATGAGCAGTTCTTC. It codes for CASSLELVAYNEQFF.

There are a few counts of this clone. V and J are TRBV23-1 and TRBJ1-2, with 7 bases lining up with TRBD1. TRBV23-1 is marked as an open reading frame, function uncertain. Losses at the gene ends were 3 bases for V and 8 bases for J; bases not matched to a gene: 15. CDR3 size: 16 residues. The CDR3 loop reads CASSQVRNRGIGGYTF. The DNA for the CDR3 is TGCGCCAGCAGTCAGGTCCGGAACAGGGGAATTGGCGGCTACACCTTC.

The CDR3 loop is CASSPNPPGTQYGYTF. In DNA, the CDR3 is TGTGCCAGCTCACCTAATCCTCCCGGGACACAATATGGCTACACCTTC. The rearrangement uses TRBV18 and TRBJ1-2, with D tentatively TRBD1 (6 bases). Germline CDR1 and CDR2: KGHSH and LQKENI. This CDR3 has 16 amino acids. Trimming took off 3 bases at V and 5 bases at J, with 19 bases between the two ends.